This TCR beta chain was captured in a study of cytotoxic CD8 clonotypes in ibrutinib-treated CLL (dated by TCRdb to about 2021). For the study in its entirety: In this cohort, some 16 patients were treatment-naive and some 10 were relapsed/refractory, while fewer than 18 had unmutated IGHV. Partial responses were observed in roughly 24 patients and complete responses in 2; after a median follow-up of 68 months, remission was maintained in some 14 patients and progression was observed in some 12. The response samples were drawn at a median of 12 months into treatment, with a range of about 6 to 36 months. An average of around 250,000 productive templates and approximately 91,000 productive rearrangements was obtained per sample. Longitudinal samples were obtainable from about 30% of the roughly 90 participants in the trial. Cryopreserved peripheral blood mononuclear cells were obtained before treatment, at response, and at either sustained remission or disease progression. Every sample from remission and from progressive disease was obtained while the patients were still on ibrutinib.

The germline V gene sets CDR1 to MDHEN and CDR2 to SYDVKM. The CDR3 goes from the cysteine to the phenylalanine over 14 residues. The retained sequence is limited to the CDR3, 42 bases, with the frame set at the first base. V is trimmed back by 5 bases and J by 8 bases, and the junction contains 9 bases that no gene match accounts for. The time point label for this specimen denotes: roughly 2 years on ibrutinib. For TCR beta library preparation, approximately 1.8 micrograms of genomic DNA was extracted from cryopreserved PBMCs. Longitudinal blood samples from CLL patients on ibrutinib monotherapy were analyzed using high-throughput TCR beta sequencing. The patients were enrolled in a single-center, open-label phase 2 trial of ibrutinib monotherapy. Each clonotype received, on average, about 10x coverage in deep resolution sequencing performed on a MiSeq, where the target depth lay between 1 in 1 million and 1 in 200,000 T cells. TCR beta libraries were generated with the immunoSEQ hsTCRB Kit. The paper's data handling went like this. The data were analyzed with ImmunoSEQ Analyzer and ImmunoSEQ Data Assistant, and V, D and J gene assignments followed IMGT definitions. Clonality, which ranges from 0 to 1, was calculated by subtracting the normalized Shannon entropy of productive rearrangement frequencies from one. Only overrepresented clonotypes making up at least 0.05% of each patient's repertoire were included in the public clonotype analysis. Thirteen age-matched healthy donor repertoires from immuneACCESS were used as controls for clonality. TCRdb stores this immuneACCESS table with in-frame sequences only. Part of the clones is absent; in the studies checked, under half of the shortfall reflects unresolved V genes, and no reason is known for the rest. V and J calls plus clone size are reproduced from that table; the DNA served to infer D and trimming. Counted in this sample were over 150,000 clones; around three quarters of them appeared once. 13% of the sample belongs to the ten largest clones.

Study-wide conclusions, independent of this receptor: Clonality rose at ibrutinib response, remained stable during sustained remission, and dropped back toward baseline at progression. Baseline clonality exceeded that of age-matched healthy donors and correlated strongly with circulating CD8+ T-cell counts. Sampling times were not matched between sustained-remission and progressing patients, and lymph node repertoires were not studied. Public clonotypes were rare and either shrank or stayed stable during treatment, and the rise in clonality at ibrutinib response reflected expansion of private clonotypes.

With regard to this clone: Its antigen remains unidentified. Base quality data are lacking; no much larger clone is found one base away.

The clonotype comes from a human donor with chronic lymphocytic leukemia. Sequenced material: PBMCs, taken after 24 months of ibrutinib treatment. The chain is encoded by TRBV28 joined to TRBJ1-2; the central 9 bases match TRBD1. The DNA reads TGTGCCAGCAGTACCCCGGACAGGGGACTCGGCTACACCTTC. Its coded protein is CASSTPDRGLGYTF.